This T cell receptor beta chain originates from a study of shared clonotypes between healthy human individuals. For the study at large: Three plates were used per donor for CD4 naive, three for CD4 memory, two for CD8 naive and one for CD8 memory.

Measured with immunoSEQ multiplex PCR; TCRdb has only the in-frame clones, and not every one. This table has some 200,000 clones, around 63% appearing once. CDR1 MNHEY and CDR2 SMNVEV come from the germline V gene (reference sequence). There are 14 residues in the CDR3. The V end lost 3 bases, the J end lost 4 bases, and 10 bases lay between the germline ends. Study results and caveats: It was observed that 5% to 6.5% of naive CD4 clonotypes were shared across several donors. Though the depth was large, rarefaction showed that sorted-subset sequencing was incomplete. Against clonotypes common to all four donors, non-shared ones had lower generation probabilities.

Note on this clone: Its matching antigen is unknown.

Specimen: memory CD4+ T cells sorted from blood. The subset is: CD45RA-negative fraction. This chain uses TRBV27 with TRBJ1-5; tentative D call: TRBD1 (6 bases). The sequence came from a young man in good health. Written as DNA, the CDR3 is TGTGCCAGCAGTTTGATGGGGGCAAATCAGCCCCAGCATTTT. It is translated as CASSLMGANQPQHF.